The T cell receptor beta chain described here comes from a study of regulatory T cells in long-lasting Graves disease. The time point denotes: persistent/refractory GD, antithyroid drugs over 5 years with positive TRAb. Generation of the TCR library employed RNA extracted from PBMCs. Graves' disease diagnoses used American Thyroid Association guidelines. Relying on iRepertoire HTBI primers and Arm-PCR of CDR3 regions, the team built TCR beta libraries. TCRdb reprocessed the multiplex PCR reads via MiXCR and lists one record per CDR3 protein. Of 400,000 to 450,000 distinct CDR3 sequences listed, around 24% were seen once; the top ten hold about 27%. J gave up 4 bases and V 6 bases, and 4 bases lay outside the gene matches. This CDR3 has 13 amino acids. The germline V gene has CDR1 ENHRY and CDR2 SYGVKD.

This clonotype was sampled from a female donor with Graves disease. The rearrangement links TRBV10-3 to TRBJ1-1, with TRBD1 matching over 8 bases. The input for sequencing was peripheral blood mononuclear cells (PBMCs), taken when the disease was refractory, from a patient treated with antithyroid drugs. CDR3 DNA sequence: TGTGCCATCAGAGGACAGGGTAGCACTGAAGCTTTCTTT. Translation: CAIRGQGSTEAFF.